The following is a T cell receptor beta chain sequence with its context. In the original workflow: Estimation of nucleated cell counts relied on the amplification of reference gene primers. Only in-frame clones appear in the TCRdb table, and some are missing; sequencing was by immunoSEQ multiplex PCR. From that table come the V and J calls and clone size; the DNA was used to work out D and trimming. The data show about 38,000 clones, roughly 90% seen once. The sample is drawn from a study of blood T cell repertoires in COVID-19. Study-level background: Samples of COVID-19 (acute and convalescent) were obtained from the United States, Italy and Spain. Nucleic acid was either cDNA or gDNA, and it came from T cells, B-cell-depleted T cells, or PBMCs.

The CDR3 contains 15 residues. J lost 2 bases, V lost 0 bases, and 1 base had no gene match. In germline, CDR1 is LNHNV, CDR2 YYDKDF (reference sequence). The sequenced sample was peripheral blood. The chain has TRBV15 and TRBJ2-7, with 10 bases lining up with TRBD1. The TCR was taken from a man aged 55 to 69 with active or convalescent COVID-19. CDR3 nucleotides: TGTGCCACCAGCAGAGAAGGACAGGGGGCCTACGAGCAGTACTTC. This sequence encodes CATSREGQGAYEQYF.